This T cell receptor (beta chain) appears in the sequencing data of a study of T cell clones after liver transplantation (dated by TCRdb to between 2019 and 2020). Study-level background: The samples were obtained from ITN030ST, a randomized trial that attempted immunosuppression withdrawal within 2 years after liver transplantation. Donor-reactive T cell clones were identified by TCRbeta sequencing after a pre-transplant mixed lymphocyte reaction and then tracked in post-transplant blood. Third party-reactive TCRbeta sequences from pre-transplant MLRs were also identified as an antigen-independent comparator for donor-reactive sequences. Three of the eight recipients were HCV-positive; the others were transplanted for non-autoimmune, non-viral indications. Until randomization at 12-24 months post-transplant, subjects were given standard immunosuppression, with no induction therapy. Tolerance was defined as complete withdrawal of immunosuppression for at least one year without a rise in liver enzymes beyond twice the upper limit of normal. Blood samples were taken pre-transplant, pre-randomization before withdrawal, and post-randomization after full withdrawal or failed withdrawal. The study cohort included 8 liver transplant recipients, of whom 3 were classified as tolerant and 5 as non-tolerant.

Frozen genomic DNA underwent high-throughput TCRbeta CDR3 sequencing by immunoSEQ, including PCR amplification, mapping, bias correction and internal controls. In the paper's pipeline: Only productive rearrangements were retained, with each unique TCRbeta sequence defined by its CDR3 nucleotide sequence together with its V and J gene. For classification of a sequence as donor-reactive, at least 5-fold expansion in CFSE-low cells relative to unstimulated pre-transplant cells and a frequency of at least 0.01% were required. Per-subject minimum frequency thresholds, based on the lowest-template unstimulated sample, ensured at least 90% detection power. Jensen-Shannon divergence between the top 1000 TCRbeta sequences post- versus pre-transplant served as the measure of repertoire turnover. Changes in detection of donor-reactive sequences were tested with two-sided Fisher's exact tests. Here the immuneACCESS table is served through TCRdb, limited to in-frame sequences with V and J called. Missing clones are a known gap in these copies; in checked studies unresolved V genes cover under half, and the rest lacks a known reason. V, J and clone size were drawn from that table, and D and trimming were deduced from the DNA. A total of 98,000 or so clones appear in this sample, 80% to 85% of them only once. The ten top clones hold roughly 0.9% of the sample.

The paper's findings and limits, for the study overall: In a couple of subjects, low numbers of available donor cells limited the measurable donor-reactive repertoire. Because of small, heterogeneous patient numbers and non-standardized post-transplant time points, the conclusions were only preliminary. In most of the 8 subjects, circulating donor-reactive CD4 TCRbeta sequences decreased significantly after transplant, regardless of tolerance or HCV status. When repertoire turnover was accounted for, significantly reduced detection of donor-reactive sequences was found in 7 of 8 subjects for CD4 and in 8 of 8 subjects for CD8. Because no allograft tissue specimens were available, donor-reactive T cells may have migrated into the graft instead of being deleted. The decline in donor-reactive sequences exceeded the decline in third party-reactive sequences, suggesting partial antigen-specific deletion that was unrelated to withdrawal success.

What the time point label conveys for this sample: pre-transplant. Unstimulated PBMCs, after thawing, were stained for CD3, CD4 and CD8 and then FACS-sorted into CD3+CD4+ and CD3+CD8+ populations. Each of the 8 studied subjects was randomized to immunosuppression withdrawal. The Qiagen DNeasy Blood and Tissue Kit was used for isolation of genomic DNA. The CDR3, from cysteine to phenylalanine, totals 13 residues. This entry keeps only the CDR3 DNA: 39 bases, framed from base 1. At the junction V is shortened by 4 bases and J by 3 bases, with 10 bases in between. Taken from the germline V gene, the CDR1 and CDR2 loops are MNHEY and SVGAGI. On this clone itself: Its antigen is not yet known. No quality values exist for individual bases; no much larger clone is one base distant.

This chain joins TRBV6-5 to TRBJ2-7; possibly the D gene is TRBD2, per 5 matching bases. Specimen: CD4+ T cells from blood, collected before liver transplant. The sequence came from a human donor who received a liver transplant. The nucleotide sequence reads as follows: TGTGCCAGCAGTTCTCGGGATCTCTACGAGCAGTACTTC. This gives the protein CASSSRDLYEQYF.